The source of this T cell receptor beta chain is a study of cytomegalovirus exposure and HLA in healthy donors. The study, taken as a whole, reports: By HLA locus, TCR association rates varied in a later analysis, with DRB1 showing the most and HLA-C the fewest. Presence/absence analyses took donor sequencing depth as roughly uniform. Despite most TCR sequences being rare, some public TCRs occurred in many donors.

In the PCR, 60 Vbeta and 13 Jbeta primers were used. Only in-frame clones appear in the TCRdb table, and some are missing; sequencing was by immunoSEQ multiplex PCR. The data show about 170,000 clones, with about three quarters seen just once and about 3.4% held by the top ten. The V gene end was trimmed by 4 bases and the J gene end by 2 bases; junction bases not matched to a gene: 24. The length of the CDR3 is 21 residues. About this clone: Its antigen is currently unknown.

Donors in the study were healthy people who gave bone marrow. Sequencing was carried out using PBMCs. The source of this sequence is a female donor in good health and CMV-seronegative. V is TRBV5-3 and J is TRBJ1-5; the match to TRBD1 covers 7 bases. TRBV5-3 is an open reading frame, and its role is uncertain. CDR3 region: CARSAKYLNLDREKGNQPQHF. The CDR3 DNA is TGTGCCAGAAGCGCGAAATACTTAAACTTAGACAGGGAGAAAGGCAATCAGCCCCAGCATTTT.